Below, 24 T cell receptor beta chains from the same sample are listed, as sequenced in a study of OX40 agonist ivuxolimab in advanced cancers. Using immunoSEQ multiplex PCR, the repertoire was profiled, and TCRdb retains in-frame clones only, with some absent. Of 65,000 to 85,000 clones in the sample, around 83% were seen once. The source material was CD4+ or CD8+ T cells sorted from blood, sampled in a trial of the OX40 agonist ivuxolimab. These receptors were obtained from an adult with an advanced solid tumor such as melanoma, head and neck, liver or kidney cancer.

The chain links TRBV5-1 to TRBJ2-3, with D unresolved. The CDR3 covers 14 residues. CDR1 SGHRS and CDR2 YFSETQ come from the germline V gene. Deletions cut 2 bases from V and 0 bases from J, with 7 bases between. The CDR3 region is CASSFERSTDTQYF. The CDR3 bases are TGCGCCAGCAGCTTCGAACGGAGCACAGATACGCAGTATTTT.

The CDR3 here is CASSSALGGASGYTF. CDR3 nucleotides: TGTGCCAGCAGTTCCGCCCTGGGGGGCGCAAGTGGCTACACCTTC. The genes are TRBV27 and TRBJ1-2, with D tentatively TRBD1 (6 bases). The V and J ends lost 4 bases and 7 bases respectively, with 19 bases between them. The germline CDR1 and CDR2 sequences are MNHEY and SMNVEV (reference sequence). The length of the CDR3 is 15 residues.

V gene TRBV6-5 combines with J gene TRBJ2-2, with 10 positions matching TRBD2. The CDR3 is 15 residues long. Losses at the gene ends were 6 bases for V and 5 bases for J; bases not matched to a gene: 6. Germline CDR1 reads MNHEY; CDR2 reads SVGAGI. The CDR3, as DNA: TGTGCCAGCAGCCGACTAGCGGGCGGTACCGGGGAGCTGTTTTTT. This sequence encodes CASSRLAGGTGELFF.

The DNA for the CDR3 is TGTGCCAGCAGCCGACAGAGCACATACGAGCAGTACTTC. This translates into CASSRQSTYEQYF. The chain employs TRBV7-6 and TRBJ2-5, with a possible D match to TRBD1 (5 bases). The J call may be mistaken, given a closer DNA end match to TRBJ2-7. CDR1 SGHVS and CDR2 FNYEAQ come from the germline V gene. This CDR3 is 13 amino acids long.

V and J are TRBV27 and TRBJ2-3; 9 positions match TRBD2. Per germline, CDR1 MNHEY and CDR2 SMNVEV (reference sequence). J was trimmed by 6 bases and V by 2 bases; bases with no gene match: 6. The CDR3 spans 15 residues. In DNA form, the CDR3 reads TGTGCCAGCAGTTTAATGCTAGCGGGGAAGGATACGCAGTATTTT. It is translated as CASSLMLAGKDTQYF.

The chain has TRBV2 and TRBJ2-1, with D possibly called TRBD1 or TRBD2 (5 bases each). V lost 5 bases and J 4 bases, leaving 15 bases between the germline ends. Germline CDR1 is SNHLY and CDR2 is FYNNEI. The CDR3 runs 15 residues. Written as DNA, the CDR3 is TGTGCCAGCAGTCGGGACGCCCGTCGATACAATGAGCAGTTCTTC. It specifies CASSRDARRYNEQFF.

This clone was recorded a few times. The germline gene is not matched at one end of the junction; a read error may be the cause. V and J are TRBV7-7 and TRBJ2-3; 7 bases fit TRBD1. CDR3 size: 14 residues. The germline CDR1 and CDR2 sequences are SSHAT and FNYEAQ (reference sequence). The CDR3 DNA sequence: TGTGCTAGCAGCTGGGGGACAGGCACAGATACGCAGTATTTT. Amino acids: CASSWGTGTDTQYF.

The chain couples TRBV9 to TRBJ2-3; TRBD2 aligns across 11 bases. The CDR3 sequence is 16 residues long. The ends lost 7 bases at V and 5 bases at J; junction bases unmatched: 12. Germline V gives CDR1 SGDLS, CDR2 YYNGEE. CDR3 in amino acids: CASSPNSGGAGDTQYF. CDR3 in DNA: TGTGCCAGCTCTCCAAATAGCGGGGGGGCAGGAGATACGCAGTATTTT.

V and J are TRBV7-3 and TRBJ1-2; D is uncertain. The CDR3 is 15 residues long. V dropped 1 base and J dropped 4 bases, with 13 bases sitting between them. CDR1 SGHTA and CDR2 FQGTGA come from the germline V gene. This CDR3 is CASSLKPDGSYGYTF. The CDR3, as DNA: TGTGCCAGCAGCTTAAAGCCGGACGGTTCCTATGGCTACACCTTC. Full variable domain (rest looked up from reference TRBV7-3 and TRBJ1-2): GAGVSQTPSNKVTEKGKYVELRCDPISGHTALYWYRQSLGQGPEFLIYFQGTGAADDSGLPNDRFFAVRPEGSVSTLKIQRTERGDSAVYLCASSLKPDGSYGYTFGSGTRLTVV.

This clone was recorded once. The genes are TRBV6-4 and TRBJ1-2; tentative D call: TRBD1 (5 bases). V shed 4 bases and J shed 5 bases, with 20 bases lying between them. This CDR3 contains 16 residues. Germline-derived CDR1 and CDR2 are MRHNA and SNTAGT. CDR3 nucleotides: TGTGCCAGCAGTGTCCCAGCCGGGCGGGGCAAGTATGGCTACACCTTC. This encodes CASSVPAGRGKYGYTF.

This clone is a singleton in its sample. V usage is TRBV10-2 and J usage is TRBJ1-4; unclear D gene. Germline V lookup: CDR1 WSHSY, CDR2 SAAADI. The V gene lost 6 bases and the J gene lost 4 bases, with 9 bases spanning the gap. The CDR3 extends over 13 amino acids. DNA of the CDR3: TGCGCCAGCAGACCGGGAGATAATGAAAAACTGTTTTTT. Translated: CASRPGDNEKLFF.

The CDR3 bases are TGTGCCAGCAGGCGGGGAGGTGATGGCTACACCTTC. It translates to CASRRGGDGYTF. The V call is TRBV2, the J call TRBJ1-2, with D uncertain. Per germline, CDR1 SNHLY and CDR2 FYNNEI. V was clipped by 6 bases and J by 6 bases, with 11 bases between them. The CDR3 is 12 residues long. Together with reference TRBV2 and TRBJ1-2, the CDR3 gives the full variable domain: EPEVTQTPSHQVTQMGQEVILRCVPISNHLYFYWYRQILGQKVEFLVSFYNNEISEKSEIFDDQFSVERPDGSNFTLKIRSTKLEDSAMYFCASRRGGDGYTFGSGTRLTVV.

This clone was counted once. The V and J genes are TRBV9 and TRBJ2-3; unclear D gene. The length of the CDR3 is 14 residues. CDR1 is SGDLS, CDR2 YYNGEE, per germline. V lost 1 base, J lost 2 bases, and 8 bases lay in between. DNA for the CDR3: TGTGCCAGCAGCGTACTGGACGACACAGATACGCAGTATTTT. It specifies CASSVLDDTDTQYF.

V usage is TRBV27 and J usage is TRBJ1-3; possibly TRBD1 for D (5 bases). Germline CDR1 is MNHEY and CDR2 is SMNVEV (reference sequence). Trimming pared 6 bases from V and 6 bases from J, leaving 15 bases between. The CDR3 covers 14 residues. This CDR3 is CASSQRGRENTIYF. DNA for the CDR3: TGTGCCAGCAGCCAACGGGGCCGAGAAAACACCATATATTTT.

This clone was counted a single time. The chain employs TRBV5-4 and TRBJ2-4, with D perhaps TRBD2 (7 bases). V dropped 2 bases and J dropped 9 bases, with 15 bases sitting between them. The CDR3 is 14 amino acids. Per germline, CDR1 SGHNT and CDR2 YYREEE (reference sequence). CDR3 protein: CASSLVGGASIQYF. CDR3 DNA sequence: TGTGCCAGCAGCTTAGTGGGGGGGGCCAGCATTCAGTACTTC.

V usage is TRBV7-2 and J usage is TRBJ1-2; no definite D call. Germline CDR1 is SGHTA and CDR2 is FQGNSA. V was cut by 1 base and J by 4 bases, with 13 bases left in between. The CDR3 runs 15 residues. This CDR3 reads CASSLDGSSFYGYTF. CDR3 coding DNA: TGTGCCAGCAGCTTAGATGGCAGTTCATTCTATGGCTACACCTTC.

This chain links TRBV28 with TRBJ1-5, with D unresolved. The germline V and J ends were trimmed by 6 bases and 4 bases, with 7 bases remaining between them. Germline lookup yields CDR1 MDHEN and CDR2 SYDVKM. The CDR3 totals 12 residues. The CDR3 spells CASSLQNQPQHF. CDR3 nucleotides: TGTGCCAGCAGCTTACAGAATCAGCCCCAGCATTTT.

V and J are TRBV5-1 and TRBJ2-3; 8 bases line up with TRBD2. The CDR3 is made up of 17 amino acids. From germline, CDR1 is SGHRS and CDR2 YFSETQ. Trimming cost V 0 bases and J 3 bases; bases outside gene matches: 9. The CDR3 sequence is CASSLGPGGAGTDTQYF. CDR3 nucleotide sequence: TGCGCCAGCAGCTTGGGCCCCGGGGGGGCAGGGACAGATACGCAGTATTTT. The full variable domain, with the rest looked up from reference TRBV5-1 and TRBJ2-3, is KAGVTQTPRYLIKTRGQQVTLSCSPISGHRSVSWYQQTPGQGLQFLFEYFSETQRNKGNFPGRFSGRQFSNSRSEMNVSTLELGDSALYLCASSLGPGGAGTDTQYFGPGTRLTVL.

This chain uses TRBV29-1 with TRBJ2-7; D may be TRBD1 (6 bases). Per the germline V gene, CDR1 is SQVTM and CDR2 is ANQGSEA. V lost 3 bases, J lost 3 bases, and 9 bases lay in between. The CDR3 loop spans 12 amino acids. The CDR3 region has the DNA TGCAGCGTTGAGACCAGGGGCTACGAGCAGTACTTC. Translation gives CSVETRGYEQYF.

This clone was seen just once. This rearrangement joins TRBV18 to TRBJ1-1; D perhaps matches TRBD1 (5 bases). The V gene's germline CDR1 is KGHSH and CDR2 LQKENI. The V gene lost 1 base and the J gene lost 4 bases, with 16 bases spanning the gap. The CDR3 runs 16 residues. The CDR3: CASSPQGRSAGTEAFF. As DNA, the CDR3 is TGTGCCAGCTCACCACAGGGGAGGTCCGCCGGCACTGAAGCTTTCTTT.

V is TRBV11-1 and J is TRBJ2-2, with D perhaps TRBD2 (5 bases). The CDR3 has 14 residues. V dropped 4 bases and J dropped 4 bases, with 10 bases sitting between them. In germline, CDR1 is SGHAT, CDR2 FQDESV (reference sequence). The CDR3 region is CASSSTRGTGELFF. The CDR3 DNA reads TGTGCCAGCAGCTCGACCCGGGGCACCGGGGAGCTGTTTTTT.

V usage is TRBV6-6 and J usage is TRBJ1-5; TRBD1 agrees at 8 bases. Germline loops: CDR1 MNHNY, CDR2 SVGAGI (reference sequence). This CDR3 spans 14 amino acids. V lost 0 bases to trimming and J lost 5 bases; unmatched junction nucleotides: 0. The CDR3 is CASSYSTGDQPQHF. The CDR3 region has the DNA TGTGCCAGCAGTTACTCGACAGGGGATCAGCCCCAGCATTTT.

This clone came up once. V gene TRBV7-3 combines with J gene TRBJ2-1, with D tentatively TRBD1 or TRBD2 (5 bases each). From germline, CDR1 is SGHTA and CDR2 FQGTGA. The CDR3 has 15 amino acids. V gave up 2 bases and J gave up 0 bases, with 8 bases separating them. The CDR3: CASSLGGGSYNEQFF. In DNA form, the CDR3 reads TGTGCCAGCAGCTTAGGTGGGGGCTCCTACAATGAGCAGTTCTTC.

The chain has TRBV13 and TRBJ2-2; no definite D call. The V gene lost 4 bases and the J gene lost 8 bases, with 11 bases spanning the gap. The CDR3 length is 13 residues. CDR1 PRHDT and CDR2 FYEKMQ come from the germline V gene (reference sequence). CDR3 bases: TGTGCCAGCAGCTCTCAAGAGATTGGGGAGCTGTTTTTT. Translation: CASSSQEIGELFF.